These 20 T cell receptor beta chains came from one sample sequenced in a study of blood T cell repertoires in COVID-19. Assay used: immunoSEQ multiplex PCR; TCRdb lists only in-frame clones, some missing. The profile shows 40,000 to 60,000 clones, about 92% of them singletons. Sequenced sample: peripheral blood. The receptors originated from a man aged 55 to 70 with COVID-19, enrolled during active disease.

The chain has TRBV7-2 and TRBJ2-1; a weak D match, TRBD1 (6 bases). Germline V gene lookup returns CDR1 SGHTA and CDR2 FQGNSA. With 4 bases removed from V and 1 base from J, the gap between germline ends came to 11 bases. The CDR3 spans 15 residues. The CDR3 sequence is CASSSSTGSYNEQFF. The CDR3, as DNA: TGTGCCAGCAGCTCATCGACAGGTTCCTACAATGAGCAGTTCTTC.

This sequence joins TRBV5-1 and TRBJ1-1; D is perhaps TRBD1 (6 bases). V was cut by 4 bases and J by 6 bases, with 22 bases left in between. The germline V gene encodes CDR1 SGHRS and CDR2 YFSETQ. The CDR3 contains 16 residues. Here the CDR3 reads CASSRAATGGRAEAFF. The CDR3 coding sequence is TGCGCCAGCAGCCGAGCCGCGACAGGAGGGAGGGCTGAAGCTTTCTTT.

This chain uses TRBV6-4 with TRBJ2-1, with 7 bases lining up with TRBD1. Germline CDR1 and CDR2: MRHNA and SNTAGT. This CDR3 spans 16 amino acids. The V segment lost 5 bases and the J segment 2 bases; nucleotides outside the gene matches: 9. In nucleotides, the CDR3 is TGTGCCAGCAGTCTTTCCGGGACAGATCCCTACAATGAGCAGTTCTTC. Its translation: CASSLSGTDPYNEQFF.

This chain links TRBV5-4 with TRBJ2-3; possibly TRBD1 for D (5 bases). V was trimmed by 0 bases and J by 4 bases, leaving 12 bases between them. The length of the CDR3 is 15 residues. Germline assignment: CDR1 SGHNT and CDR2 YYREEE (reference sequence). The CDR3 reads CASSLALLGADTQYF. The CDR3 DNA is TGTGCCAGCAGCTTGGCCCTCTTAGGGGCAGATACGCAGTATTTT.

The chain recombines TRBV30 with TRBJ1-1, with 8 positions matching TRBD1. Germline V lookup: CDR1 GTSNPN, CDR2 SVGIG (reference sequence). V gave up 3 bases and J gave up 9 bases; unmatched junction bases: 9. The CDR3 extends over 13 amino acids. In DNA form, the CDR3 reads TGTGCCTGGAGGATGACAGGGGAAAGACAAGCTTTCTTT. Its translation: CAWRMTGERQAFF.

The V and J genes are TRBV7-9 and TRBJ2-2; D uncertain. Germline-derived CDR1 and CDR2 are SEHNR and FQNEAQ (reference sequence). V was trimmed by 6 bases and J by 5 bases, leaving 16 bases between them. The CDR3 has 15 residues. The CDR3 loop reads CASRSGSDLTGELFF. Written as DNA, the CDR3 is TGTGCCAGCAGATCCGGGTCTGACCTGACCGGGGAGCTGTTTTTT.

The chain uses TRBV6-5 and TRBJ2-7; weak D call: TRBD2 (6 bases). The germline CDR1 and CDR2 sequences are MNHEY and SVGAGI. The length of the CDR3 is 13 residues. Trimming took 7 bases from V and 6 from J, leaving 16 bases between them. The DNA of the CDR3 is TGTGCCAGCAAGCCGGCGGGGAGGTCCGAGCAGTACTTC. It is translated as CASKPAGRSEQYF.

The gene calls are TRBV23-1 and TRBJ1-2, with D perhaps matching TRBD1 (5 bases). TRBV23-1 is marked as an open reading frame, function uncertain. The V gene lost 6 bases and the J gene lost 4 bases, with 18 bases spanning the gap. This CDR3 spans 15 amino acids. CDR3 amino acids: CASSPIVEQVYGYTF. CDR3 DNA: TGCGCCAGCAGCCCAATCGTCGAACAGGTCTATGGCTACACCTTC.

The V gene is TRBV29-1, the J gene TRBJ1-2, with unresolved D. The CDR3 consists of 13 residues. CDR1 SQVTM and CDR2 ANQGSEA come from the germline V gene. The ends were cut back, 4 bases at V and 2 bases at J, with 11 bases in the middle. The CDR3 DNA is TGCAGCGTTGGAGACAACTACAACTATGGCTACACCTTC. Its translation is CSVGDNYNYGYTF.

V and J are TRBV5-4 and TRBJ1-4; D call uncertain. CDR1 SGHNT and CDR2 YYREEE come from the germline V gene (reference sequence). Between the trimmed V and J ends, which lost 4 bases and 3 bases, there was a span of 13 bases. The CDR3 runs to 15 residues. CDR3 loop: CASSASGSANEKLFF. CDR3 nucleotide sequence: TGTGCCAGCAGCGCATCAGGTTCGGCTAATGAAAAACTGTTTTTT.

V gene TRBV7-9 combines with J gene TRBJ2-3; 8 nucleotides align to TRBD2. Germline V gene data show CDR1 as SEHNR and CDR2 as FQNEAQ (reference sequence). CDR3 length: 17 amino acids. The J segment lost 1 base and the V segment lost 4 bases, leaving 10 bases of the junction unmatched. CDR3 coding DNA: TGTGCCAGCAGCTCGATCGGCTTGCGGGAGGGCACAGATACGCAGTATTTT. This sequence encodes CASSSIGLREGTDTQYF.

V is TRBV6-1 and J is TRBJ1-1; the D is unclear. CDR1 is MNHNS, CDR2 SASEGT, per germline. This CDR3 is 13 amino acids long. V was shortened by 2 bases and J by 4 bases, with 8 bases between the two germline ends. CDR3 bases: TGTGCCAGCAGTGAATTGGCAGTCACTGAAGCTTTCTTT. Amino acid sequence: CASSELAVTEAFF.

The chain's CDR3 is CASSSLPRGTSTDTQYF. CDR3 sequence (DNA): TGTGCCAGCAGCTCCCTCCCCAGGGGGACTAGCACAGATACGCAGTATTTT. V is TRBV7-8 and J is TRBJ2-3, with a weak D call TRBD1 (7 bases). Trimming cost V 4 bases and J 0 bases, with 17 bases left between them. CDR3 length: 17 amino acids. Germline CDR1 SGHVS, CDR2 FQNEAQ. The whole variable domain, filled in from reference TRBV7-8 and TRBJ2-3, reads GAGVSQSPRYKVAKRGQDVALRCDPISGHVSLFWYQQALGQGPEFLTYFQNEAQLDKSGLPSDRFFAERPEGSVSTLKIQRTQQEDSAVYLCASSSLPRGTSTDTQYFGPGTRLTVL.

This sequence joins TRBV30 and TRBJ1-5, with TRBD1 identical over 10 bases. The trim removed 4 bases at V and 6 bases at J, leaving 6 bases unmatched. Germline V lookup: CDR1 GTSNPN, CDR2 SVGIG (reference sequence). CDR3 length equals 14 residues. The CDR3 sequence is CAWMDRGGSQPQHF. The DNA of the CDR3 is TGTGCCTGGATGGACAGGGGGGGCAGTCAGCCCCAGCATTTT.

DNA for the CDR3: TGTGCCAGCAGCTTGTCTGGGGGCAGGGGTAGGGAGACCCAGTACTTC. The encoded protein is CASSLSGGRGRETQYF. The rearrangement joins TRBV5-4 to TRBJ2-5, with a possible D match to TRBD1 (6 bases). The CDR3 has 16 amino acids. CDR1 and CDR2 (germline): SGHNT, YYREEE (reference sequence). Trimming shortened V by 1 base and J by 5 bases, and 18 bases separated the two germline ends.

J is TRBJ1-4 and V is TRBV2; 7 bases line up with TRBD1. The CDR3 is made up of 18 amino acids. With V trimmed by 3 bases and J by 4 bases, 14 bases remained unmatched. Germline-derived CDR1 and CDR2 are SNHLY and FYNNEI. CDR3 residues: CASSERQYRGRGNEKLFF. CDR3 coding DNA: TGTGCCAGCAGTGAGAGGCAATACAGGGGTCGGGGTAATGAAAAACTGTTTTTT.

This clone was counted a single time. This rearrangement joins TRBV5-6 to TRBJ1-6; D unclear. Germline CDR1 SGHDT, CDR2 YYEEEE. The CDR3 sequence is 15 residues long. Trimming pared 7 bases from V and 10 bases from J, leaving 21 bases between. CDR3 in amino acids: CASGLVPGAGSPLHF. The DNA for the CDR3 is TGTGCCAGCGGACTCGTACCGGGAGCTGGGTCACCCCTCCACTTT.

This clone has only one observation. The CDR3 spells CASSLYNGGGYEQYF. The DNA for the CDR3 is TGTGCCAGCAGCTTATACAACGGGGGTGGGTACGAGCAGTACTTC. The V and J genes are TRBV7-8 and TRBJ2-7, with D perhaps matching TRBD2 (6 bases). Deletions cut 2 bases from V and 4 bases from J, with 15 bases between. This CDR3 contains 15 residues. The germline V gene has CDR1 SGHVS and CDR2 FQNEAQ.

CDR3 nucleotides: TGCGCCAGCAGCCAAGCGACAGGGGCCTACAATGAGCAGTTCTTC. As protein: CASSQATGAYNEQFF. This chain uses TRBV4-1 with TRBJ2-1, with 8 bases identical to TRBD1. V shed 1 base, J shed 2 bases, and the junction held 1 base outside the gene matches. There are 15 residues in the CDR3. Per germline, CDR1 MGHRA and CDR2 YSYEKL.

This sequence joins TRBV11-2 and TRBJ2-2, with 7 bases identical to TRBD1. Germline-derived CDR1 and CDR2 are SGHAT and FQNNGV. The V and J ends lost 3 bases and 9 bases, in that order; junction bases with no gene match: 10. This CDR3 spans 15 amino acids. This CDR3 is CASSLVRGTVRELFF. In DNA, the CDR3 is TGTGCCAGCAGCTTGGTCAGGGGGACCGTCCGGGAGCTGTTTTTT.